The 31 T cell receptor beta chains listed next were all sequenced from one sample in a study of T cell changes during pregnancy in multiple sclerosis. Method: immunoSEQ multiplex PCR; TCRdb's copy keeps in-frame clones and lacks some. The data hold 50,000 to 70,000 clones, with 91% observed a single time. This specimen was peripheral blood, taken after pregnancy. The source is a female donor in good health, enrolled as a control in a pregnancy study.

CDR3 sequence: CAWSVGPYGYTF. CDR3 in DNA: TGTGCCTGGAGTGTTGGGCCCTATGGCTACACCTTC. The chain carries TRBV30 and TRBJ1-2, with D unresolved. V lost 0 bases and J 4 bases, leaving 6 bases between the germline ends. This CDR3 region has 12 residues. Germline V gives CDR1 GTSNPN, CDR2 SVGIG (reference sequence). The entire variable domain, with the rest obtained from reference TRBV30 and TRBJ1-2, is as follows: SQTIHQWPATLVQPVGSPLSLECTVEGTSNPNLYWYRQAAGRGLQLLFYSVGIGQISSEVPQNLSASRPQDRQFILSSKKLLLSDSGFYLCAWSVGPYGYTFGSGTRLTVV.

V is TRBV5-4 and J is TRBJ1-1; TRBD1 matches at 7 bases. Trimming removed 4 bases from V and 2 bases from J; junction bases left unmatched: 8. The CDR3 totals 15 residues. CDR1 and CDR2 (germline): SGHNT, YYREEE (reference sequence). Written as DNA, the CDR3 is TGTGCCAGCAGCCCCAAAACAGGGGCCAACACTGAAGCTTTCTTT. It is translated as CASSPKTGANTEAFF. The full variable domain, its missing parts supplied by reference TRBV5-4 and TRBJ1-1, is ETGVTQSPTHLIKTRGQQVTLRCSSQSGHNTVSWYQQALGQGPQFIFQYYREEENGRGNFPPRFSGLQFPNYSSELNVNALELDDSALYLCASSPKTGANTEAFFGQGTRLTVV.

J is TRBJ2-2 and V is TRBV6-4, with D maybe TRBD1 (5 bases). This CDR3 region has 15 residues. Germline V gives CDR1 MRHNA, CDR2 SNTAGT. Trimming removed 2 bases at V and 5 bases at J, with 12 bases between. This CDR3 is CASSDGTQGTGELFF. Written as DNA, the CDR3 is TGTGCCAGCAGTGACGGAACCCAGGGAACCGGGGAGCTGTTTTTT.

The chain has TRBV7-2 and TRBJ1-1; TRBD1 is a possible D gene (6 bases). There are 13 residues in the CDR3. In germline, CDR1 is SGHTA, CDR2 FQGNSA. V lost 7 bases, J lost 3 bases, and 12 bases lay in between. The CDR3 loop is CASTPDSYTEAFF. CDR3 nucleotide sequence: TGTGCCAGCACCCCGGACAGCTACACTGAAGCTTTCTTT.

This chain's CDR3 is CASSEVPSGGRYEQYF. The CDR3 bases are TGTGCCAGCAGTGAAGTCCCTAGCGGGGGACGATACGAGCAGTACTTC. The V gene is TRBV6-1, the J gene TRBJ2-7; 10 nucleotides match TRBD2. The CDR3 contains 16 residues. Looked up from germline, CDR1 is MNHNS and CDR2 is SASEGT. J gave up 4 bases and V 1 base, and 7 bases lay outside the gene matches.

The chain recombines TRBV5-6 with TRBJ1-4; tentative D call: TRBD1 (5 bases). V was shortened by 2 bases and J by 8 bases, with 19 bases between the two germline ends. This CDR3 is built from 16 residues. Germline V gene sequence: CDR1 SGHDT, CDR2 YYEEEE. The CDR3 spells CASSFWVRQGGEKLFF. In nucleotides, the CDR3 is TGTGCCAGCAGCTTCTGGGTCCGTCAGGGTGGGGAAAAACTGTTTTTT.

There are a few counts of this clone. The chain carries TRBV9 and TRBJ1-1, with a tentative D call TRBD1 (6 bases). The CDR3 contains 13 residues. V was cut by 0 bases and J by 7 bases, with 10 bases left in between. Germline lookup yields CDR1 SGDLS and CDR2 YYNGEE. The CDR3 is CASSVAVDSEAFF. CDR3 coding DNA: TGTGCCAGCAGCGTAGCGGTGGACAGTGAAGCTTTCTTT.

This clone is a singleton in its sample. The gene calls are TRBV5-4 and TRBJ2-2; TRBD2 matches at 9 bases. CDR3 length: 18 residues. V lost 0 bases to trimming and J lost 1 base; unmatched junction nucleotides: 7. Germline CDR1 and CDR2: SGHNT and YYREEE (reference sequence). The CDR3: CASSLGGLAGVNTGELFF. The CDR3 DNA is TGTGCCAGCAGCTTGGGGGGTTTAGCGGGGGTGAACACCGGGGAGCTGTTTTTT.

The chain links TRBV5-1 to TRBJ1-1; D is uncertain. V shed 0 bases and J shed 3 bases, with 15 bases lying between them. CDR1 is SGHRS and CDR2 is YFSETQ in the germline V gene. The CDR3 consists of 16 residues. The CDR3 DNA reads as TGCGCCAGCAGCTTGGGGTCCGAGGGATACGACACTGAAGCTTTCTTT. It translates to CASSLGSEGYDTEAFF.

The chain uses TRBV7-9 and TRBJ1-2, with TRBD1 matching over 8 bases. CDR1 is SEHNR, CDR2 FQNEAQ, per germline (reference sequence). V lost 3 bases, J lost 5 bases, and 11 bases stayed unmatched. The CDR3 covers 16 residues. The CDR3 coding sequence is TGTGCCAGCAGCTTCCCCTCAGGGACAGGCGCTTATGGCTACACCTTC. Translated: CASSFPSGTGAYGYTF. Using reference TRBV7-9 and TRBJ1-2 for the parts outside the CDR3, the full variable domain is DTGVSQNPRHKITKRGQNVTFRCDPISEHNRLYWYRQTLGQGPEFLTYFQNEAQLEKSRLLSDRFSAERPKGSFSTLEIQRTEQGDSAMYLCASSFPSGTGAYGYTFGSGTRLTVV.

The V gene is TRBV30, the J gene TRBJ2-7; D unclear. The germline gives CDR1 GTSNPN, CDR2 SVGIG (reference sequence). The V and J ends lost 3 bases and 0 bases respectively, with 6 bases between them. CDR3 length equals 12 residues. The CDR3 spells CAWSVSSYEQYF. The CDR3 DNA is TGTGCCTGGAGCGTTAGCTCCTACGAGCAGTACTTC. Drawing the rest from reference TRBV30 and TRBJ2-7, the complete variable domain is SQTIHQWPATLVQPVGSPLSLECTVEGTSNPNLYWYRQAAGRGLQLLFYSVGIGQISSEVPQNLSASRPQDRQFILSSKKLLLSDSGFYLCAWSVSSYEQYFGPGTRLTVT.

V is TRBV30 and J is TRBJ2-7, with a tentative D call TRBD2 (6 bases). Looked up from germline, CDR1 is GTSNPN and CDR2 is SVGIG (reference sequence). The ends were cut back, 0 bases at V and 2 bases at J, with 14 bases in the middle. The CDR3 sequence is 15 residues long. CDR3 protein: CAWSVTGGITYEQYF. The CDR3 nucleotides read TGTGCCTGGAGTGTAACCGGGGGAATCACCTACGAGCAGTACTTC. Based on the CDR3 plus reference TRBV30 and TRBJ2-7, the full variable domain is SQTIHQWPATLVQPVGSPLSLECTVEGTSNPNLYWYRQAAGRGLQLLFYSVGIGQISSEVPQNLSASRPQDRQFILSSKKLLLSDSGFYLCAWSVTGGITYEQYFGPGTRLTVT.

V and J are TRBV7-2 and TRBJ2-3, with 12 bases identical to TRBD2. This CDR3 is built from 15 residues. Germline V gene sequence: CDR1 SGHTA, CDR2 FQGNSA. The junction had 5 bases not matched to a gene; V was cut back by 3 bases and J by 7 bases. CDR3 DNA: TGTGCCAGCAGCTTCTTGACTAGCGGGGGTAATACGCAGTATTTT. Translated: CASSFLTSGGNTQYF.

CDR3 DNA: TGCGCCAGCAGCTTGGCGCCAGGGGACGGGAATTCACCCCTCCACTTT. Encoded protein: CASSLAPGDGNSPLHF. The chain joins TRBV5-1 to TRBJ1-6; a possible D gene is TRBD1 (6 bases). The CDR3 totals 16 residues. Germline V lookup: CDR1 SGHRS, CDR2 YFSETQ. Trimming cost V 0 bases and J 7 bases, with 14 bases left between them.

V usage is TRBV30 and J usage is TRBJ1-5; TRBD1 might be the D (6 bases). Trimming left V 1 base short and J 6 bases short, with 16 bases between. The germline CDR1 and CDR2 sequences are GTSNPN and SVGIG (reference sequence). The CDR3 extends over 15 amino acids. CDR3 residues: CAWSGGAVRGQPQHF. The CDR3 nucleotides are TGTGCCTGGAGTGGCGGAGCAGTCAGGGGTCAGCCCCAGCATTTT.

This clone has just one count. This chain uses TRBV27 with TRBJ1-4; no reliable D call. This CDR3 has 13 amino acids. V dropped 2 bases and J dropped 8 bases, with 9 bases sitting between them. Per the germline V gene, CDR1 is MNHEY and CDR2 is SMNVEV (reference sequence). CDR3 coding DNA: TGTGCCAGCAGTTTAATCTCGGGGGAAAAACTGTTTTTT. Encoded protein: CASSLISGEKLFF.

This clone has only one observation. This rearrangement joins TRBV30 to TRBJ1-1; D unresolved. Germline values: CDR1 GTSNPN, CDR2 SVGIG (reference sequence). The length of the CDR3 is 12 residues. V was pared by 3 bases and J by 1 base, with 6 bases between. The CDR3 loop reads CAWSEQNTEAFF. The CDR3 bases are TGTGCCTGGAGCGAACAGAACACTGAAGCTTTCTTT.

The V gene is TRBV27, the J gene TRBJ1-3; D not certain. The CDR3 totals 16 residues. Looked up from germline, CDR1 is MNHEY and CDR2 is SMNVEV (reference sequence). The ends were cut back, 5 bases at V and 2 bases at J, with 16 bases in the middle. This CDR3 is CASSPRGGGTGNTIYF. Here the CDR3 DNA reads TGTGCCAGCAGTCCCCGGGGTGGAGGGACTGGAAACACCATATATTTT.

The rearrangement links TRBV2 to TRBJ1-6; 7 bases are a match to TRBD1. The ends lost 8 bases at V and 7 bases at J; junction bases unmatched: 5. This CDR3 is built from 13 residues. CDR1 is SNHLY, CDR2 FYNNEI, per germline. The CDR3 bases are TGTGCCAGCGAACAGGGGACGAATTCACCCCTCCACTTT. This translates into CASEQGTNSPLHF.

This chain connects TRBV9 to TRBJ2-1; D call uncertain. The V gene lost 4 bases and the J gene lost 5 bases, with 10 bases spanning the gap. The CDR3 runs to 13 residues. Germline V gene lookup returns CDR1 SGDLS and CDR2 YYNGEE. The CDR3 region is CASSSEVNNEQFF. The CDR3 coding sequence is TGTGCCAGCAGCTCAGAAGTAAACAATGAGCAGTTCTTC.

Here the CDR3 DNA reads TGTGCCAGCAGCTTAGCTGACAGGGGCAATGAGCAGTTCTTC. It translates to CASSLADRGNEQFF. This chain links TRBV7-2 with TRBJ2-1, with 8 nucleotides matching TRBD1. The germline CDR1 and CDR2 sequences are SGHTA and FQGNSA. The ends lost 0 bases at V and 6 bases at J; junction bases unmatched: 1. There are 14 residues in the CDR3.

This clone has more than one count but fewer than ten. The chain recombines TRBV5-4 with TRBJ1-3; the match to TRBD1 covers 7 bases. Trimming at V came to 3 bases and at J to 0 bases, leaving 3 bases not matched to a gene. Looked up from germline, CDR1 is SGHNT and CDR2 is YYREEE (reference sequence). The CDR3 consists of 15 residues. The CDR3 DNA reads TGTGCCAGCAGCTCTGACAGGGACTCTGGAAACACCATATATTTT. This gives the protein CASSSDRDSGNTIYF. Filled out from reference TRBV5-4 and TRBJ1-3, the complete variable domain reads ETGVTQSPTHLIKTRGQQVTLRCSSQSGHNTVSWYQQALGQGPQFIFQYYREEENGRGNFPPRFSGLQFPNYSSELNVNALELDDSALYLCASSSDRDSGNTIYFGEGSWLTVV.

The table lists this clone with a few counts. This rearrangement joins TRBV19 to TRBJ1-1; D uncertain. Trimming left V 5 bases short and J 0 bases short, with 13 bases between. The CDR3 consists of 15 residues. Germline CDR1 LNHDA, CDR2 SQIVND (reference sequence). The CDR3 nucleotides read TGTGCCAGTAGTGGTTACACCTCCATGAACACTGAAGCTTTCTTT. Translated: CASSGYTSMNTEAFF.

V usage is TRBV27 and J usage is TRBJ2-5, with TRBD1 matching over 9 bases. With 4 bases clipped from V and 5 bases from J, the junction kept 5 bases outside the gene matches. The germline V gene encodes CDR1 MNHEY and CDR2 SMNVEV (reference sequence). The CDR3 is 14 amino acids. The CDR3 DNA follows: TGTGCCAGCAGTTCCGGGACAGGGTACGAGACCCAGTACTTC. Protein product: CASSSGTGYETQYF.

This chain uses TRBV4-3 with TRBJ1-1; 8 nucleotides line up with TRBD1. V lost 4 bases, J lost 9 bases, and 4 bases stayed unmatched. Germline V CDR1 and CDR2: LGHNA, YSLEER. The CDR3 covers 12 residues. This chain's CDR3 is CASSRGDRKAFF. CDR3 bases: TGCGCCAGCAGCCGAGGGGACAGGAAAGCTTTCTTT.

The DNA for the CDR3 is TGTGCCAGCAGCCCCTTTTCGGGCAATCAGCCCCAGCATTTT. Encoded protein: CASSPFSGNQPQHF. The chain has TRBV5-8 and TRBJ1-5; D remains ambiguous. Trimming stripped 4 bases from V and 2 bases from J, with 10 bases between. The CDR3 runs to 14 residues. Germline-derived CDR1 and CDR2 are SGHTS and YDEGEE.

Here the CDR3 DNA reads TGTGCCAGCAGCCAAGATGGGACAGGGGCCTACAATGAGCAGTTCTTC. Its protein is CASSQDGTGAYNEQFF. The J gene is TRBJ2-1, the V gene TRBV4-2, with TRBD1 matching over 10 bases. The trim removed 0 bases at V and 2 bases at J, leaving 1 base unmatched. The CDR3 extends over 16 amino acids. Germline V gene lookup returns CDR1 LGHNA and CDR2 YNFKEQ.

CDR3: CASSKFSDRAREQFF. The DNA of the CDR3 is TGTGCCAGCAGCAAATTTTCCGACAGGGCGCGGGAGCAGTTCTTC. The rearrangement uses TRBV7-8 and TRBJ2-1, with TRBD1 identical over 7 bases. The CDR3 has 15 amino acids. Germline CDR1 and CDR2: SGHVS and FQNEAQ. Trimming took 5 bases from V and 10 from J; bases not matched to a gene: 14.

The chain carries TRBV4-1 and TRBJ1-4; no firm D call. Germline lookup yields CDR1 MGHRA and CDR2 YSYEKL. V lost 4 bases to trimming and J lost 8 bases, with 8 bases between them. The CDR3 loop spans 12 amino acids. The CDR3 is CASSLLGEKLFF. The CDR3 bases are TGCGCCAGCAGCCTTCTCGGGGAAAAACTGTTTTTT.

CDR3 coding DNA: TGTGCTAGTGCGCGTCAAACTTCAAGTTTAGGGGCAGGGGCTGAAGCTTTCTTT. Residues: CASARQTSSLGAGAEAFF. The genes are TRBV12-5 and TRBJ1-1; TRBD1 is a possible D gene (6 bases). The V end lost 7 bases, the J end lost 6 bases, and 30 bases lay between the germline ends. The CDR3 loop spans 18 amino acids. Germline assignment: CDR1 LGHNT and CDR2 FRNRAP.

The CDR3 loop reads CASSLRTGGDYGYTF. The CDR3 DNA reads TGTGCCAGCAGTCTGCGGACAGGGGGCGACTATGGCTACACCTTC. The rearrangement uses TRBV6-4 and TRBJ1-2; 11 bases map to TRBD1. Germline trimming cut 5 bases from V and 3 bases from J; bases unmatched to any gene: 5. The CDR3 consists of 15 residues. From germline, CDR1 is MRHNA and CDR2 SNTAGT.